Given below is one T cell receptor beta chain in context. Antigen specificity is unknown. The V and J ends lost 2 bases and 0 bases respectively, with 12 bases between them. The CDR3 is 16 amino acids. Germline V gene lookup returns CDR1 MNHEY and CDR2 SMNVEV (reference sequence). The sample belongs to a study of STAT3 mutations in large granular lymphocyte leukemia. Tens of thousands of productive templates were obtained per sample on average. The data were produced by immunoSEQ multiplex PCR, yet TCRdb's version contains in-frame clones alone and is incomplete. The sample carries roughly 1,500 clones, 50% to 60% recorded once. Regarding the study as a whole: In about 35% of the 18 patients, new TCR clonotypes emerged after therapy. Every T-LGLL patient had at least one immunodominant TCRbeta clonotype. A small but highly pathogenic clone may have been missed.

Sequencing was done on a sample of peripheral blood mononuclear cells. The chain has TRBV27 and TRBJ2-3; D is uncertain. The TCR was taken from a man aged 60-69 years with T-cell large granular lymphocyte leukemia. Some clones in this sample may be carry-over from other donors' samples. The CDR3 nucleotides are TGTGCCAGCAGTTTAAACAGAGTTGCTAGCACAGATACGCAGTATTTT. Translation: CASSLNRVASTDTQYF.